The T cell receptor beta chain described here comes from a study of shared clonotypes between healthy human individuals. Study details: Each donor contributed plates that comprised three CD4 naive, three CD4 memory, two CD8 naive and one CD8 memory.

Sequencing used immunoSEQ multiplex PCR; TCRdb keeps in-frame clones, though not all of them. The sample records hundreds of thousands of clones, roughly 96% being singletons. CD45RO-negative, CCR7-positively selected cells formed the naive CD8 fraction, excluding terminally differentiated effector memory CD45RA+ cells. CDR1 is SGHNT and CDR2 is YYREEE in the germline V gene (reference sequence). V trimming: 0 bases; J trimming: 5 bases; junction bases outside the gene matches: 4. This CDR3 contains 16 residues. This sequence joins TRBV5-4 and TRBJ2-1; 11 bases map to TRBD2. What was sequenced was naive CD8+ T cells sorted from blood. The clonotype was recovered from a woman aged 25 to 39 in good health. CDR3 in amino acids: CASSLVAGGEDNEQFF. CDR3 DNA sequence: TGTGCCAGCAGCTTGGTAGCGGGAGGGGAAGACAATGAGCAGTTCTTC. Together with reference TRBV5-4 and TRBJ2-1, the CDR3 gives the full variable domain: ETGVTQSPTHLIKTRGQQVTLRCSSQSGHNTVSWYQQALGQGPQFIFQYYREEENGRGNFPPRFSGLQFPNYSSELNVNALELDDSALYLCASSLVAGGEDNEQFFGPGTRLTVL.